There are a few counts of the clone carrying this T cell receptor (beta chain). Its antigen is still unknown. This sample stems from a study of OX40 agonist ivuxolimab in advanced cancers. Study information: Across the patients, intravenous ivuxolimab was delivered every 2 weeks at 0.01 to 10 mg/kg. Three patients, one with hepatocellular carcinoma and two with cutaneous melanoma, responded partially.

Study-wide results and limits: Both CD4+ and CD8+ T cell populations in blood had undergone clonal expansion by week 6 at 0.1 to 3.0 mg/kg.

Profiled with immunoSEQ multiplex PCR; TCRdb holds only in-frame clones, not every one. The profile shows about 79,000 clones, 88% of them singletons. CDR1 is MGHDK, CDR2 SYGVNS, per germline. The CDR3 is 15 amino acids. The J segment lost 6 bases and the V segment lost 3 bases, leaving 7 bases of the junction unmatched. This sequence was found in an adult with an advanced solid tumor such as melanoma, head and neck, liver or kidney cancer. V gene TRBV25-1 combines with J gene TRBJ2-4, with 8 bases that match TRBD2. The sequenced sample was CD4+ or CD8+ T cells sorted from blood, obtained in a trial of the OX40 agonist ivuxolimab. The DNA of the CDR3 is TGTGCCAGCAGTGATGCGGGGGGTGGTTTAAACATTCAGTACTTC. Its translation is CASSDAGGGLNIQYF.